The source of this T cell receptor beta chain is a study of blood T cell repertoires in COVID-19. Some clones are missing from TCRdb's copy, which holds only in-frame ones; the method was immunoSEQ multiplex PCR. The table has 35,000 to 40,000 clones, roughly 80% seen once. V was clipped by 8 bases and J by 1 base, with 12 bases between them. Germline V CDR1 and CDR2: SNHLY, FYNNEI. This CDR3 is built from 14 residues. This clonotype originated in a human donor with acute or convalescent COVID-19. The donor label of this sample is uncertain. The material sequenced was peripheral blood. The chain recombines TRBV2 with TRBJ1-5; a possible D gene is TRBD1 (6 bases). DNA for the CDR3: TGTGCCAGCCACAGGGCTGGAAGCAATCAGCCCCAGCATTTT. Translation gives CASHRAGSNQPQHF.